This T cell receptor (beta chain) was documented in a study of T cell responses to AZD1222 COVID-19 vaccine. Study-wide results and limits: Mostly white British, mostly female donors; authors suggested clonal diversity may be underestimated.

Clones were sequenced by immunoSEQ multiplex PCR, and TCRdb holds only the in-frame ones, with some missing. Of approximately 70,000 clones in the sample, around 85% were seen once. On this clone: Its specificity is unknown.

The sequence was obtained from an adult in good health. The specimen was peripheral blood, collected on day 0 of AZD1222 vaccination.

For the CDR3, the DNA is TGTGCCTGGACGCCGGGGATTGGAAACACCATATATTTT. Translation: CAWTPGIGNTIYF. This rearrangement joins TRBV30 to TRBJ1-3; D unresolved. CDR3 length: 13 residues. V gave up 4 bases and J gave up 3 bases, with 10 bases separating them. CDR1 and CDR2 from the germline V gene are GTSNPN and SVGIG (reference sequence). The full variable domain, with the rest looked up from reference TRBV30 and TRBJ1-3, is SQTIHQWPATLVQPVGSPLSLECTVEGTSNPNLYWYRQAAGRGLQLLFYSVGIGQISSEVPQNLSASRPQDRQFILSSKKLLLSDSGFYLCAWTPGIGNTIYFGEGSWLTVV.